This entry features one T cell receptor beta chain sequence. Repertoires were generated with immunoSEQ multiplex PCR, while TCRdb's copy carries only in-frame clones and drops some. The data hold under 300,000 clones, with about 83% observed a single time. V was trimmed by 3 bases and J by 2 bases, leaving 13 bases between them. The CDR3 length is 15 residues. CDR1 and CDR2 from the germline V gene are MNHEY and SVGAGI. The record originates from a study of blood T cell repertoires in COVID-19. On the study more broadly: PBMCs, B-cell-depleted T cells, or T cells provided the cDNA or gDNA that made up the material.

The material sequenced was peripheral blood. This chain joins TRBV6-5 and TRBJ2-5; possible D gene TRBD1, 6 bases. This TCR came from a woman aged 45-65 years who had recovered from COVID-19. For the CDR3, the DNA is TGTGCCAGCAGTTATGAGGGGGACGCTCAAGAGACCCAGTACTTC. This gives the protein CASSYEGDAQETQYF.